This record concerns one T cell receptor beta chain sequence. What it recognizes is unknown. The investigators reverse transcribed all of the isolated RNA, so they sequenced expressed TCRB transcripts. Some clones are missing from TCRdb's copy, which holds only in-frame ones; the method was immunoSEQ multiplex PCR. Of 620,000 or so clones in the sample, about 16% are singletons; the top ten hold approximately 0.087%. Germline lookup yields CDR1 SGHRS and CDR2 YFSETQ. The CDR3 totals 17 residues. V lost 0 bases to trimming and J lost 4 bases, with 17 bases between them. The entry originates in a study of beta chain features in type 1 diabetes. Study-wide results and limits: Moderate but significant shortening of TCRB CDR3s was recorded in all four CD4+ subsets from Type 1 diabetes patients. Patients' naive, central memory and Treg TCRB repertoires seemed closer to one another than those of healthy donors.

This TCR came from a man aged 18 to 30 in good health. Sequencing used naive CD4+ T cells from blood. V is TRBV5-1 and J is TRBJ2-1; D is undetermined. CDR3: CASSLVYRGRGYNEQFF. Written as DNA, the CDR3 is TGCGCCAGCAGCTTGGTATACCGTGGGCGTGGATACAATGAGCAGTTCTTC.